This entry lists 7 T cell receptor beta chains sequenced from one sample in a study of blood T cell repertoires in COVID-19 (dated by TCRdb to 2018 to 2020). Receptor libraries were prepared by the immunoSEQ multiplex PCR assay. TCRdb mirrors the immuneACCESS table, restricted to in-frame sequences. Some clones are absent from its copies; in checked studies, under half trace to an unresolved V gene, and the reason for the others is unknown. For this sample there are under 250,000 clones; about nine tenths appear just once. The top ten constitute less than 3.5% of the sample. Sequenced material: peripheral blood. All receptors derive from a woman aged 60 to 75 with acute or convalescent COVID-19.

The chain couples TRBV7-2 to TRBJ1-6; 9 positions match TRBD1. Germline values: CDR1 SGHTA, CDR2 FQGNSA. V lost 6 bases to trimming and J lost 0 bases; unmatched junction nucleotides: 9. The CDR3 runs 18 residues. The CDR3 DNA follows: TGTGCCAGCAGGGTCAACAGGGGGCAGAGCTCCTATAATTCACCCCTCCACTTT. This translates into CASRVNRGQSSYNSPLHF.

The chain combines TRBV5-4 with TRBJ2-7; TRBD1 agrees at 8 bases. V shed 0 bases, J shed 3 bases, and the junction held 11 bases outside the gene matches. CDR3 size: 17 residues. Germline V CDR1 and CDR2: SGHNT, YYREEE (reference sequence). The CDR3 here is CASSLGGGAGGVYEQYF. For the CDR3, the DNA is TGTGCCAGCAGCTTGGGCGGAGGGGCAGGGGGCGTCTACGAGCAGTACTTC.

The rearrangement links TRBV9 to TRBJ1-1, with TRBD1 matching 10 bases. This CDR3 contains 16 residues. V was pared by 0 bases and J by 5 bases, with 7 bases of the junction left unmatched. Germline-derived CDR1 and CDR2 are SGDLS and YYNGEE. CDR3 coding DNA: TGTGCCAGCAGCGTAGGAGACAGGGGGCGAGGGACTGAAGCTTTCTTT. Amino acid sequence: CASSVGDRGRGTEAFF.

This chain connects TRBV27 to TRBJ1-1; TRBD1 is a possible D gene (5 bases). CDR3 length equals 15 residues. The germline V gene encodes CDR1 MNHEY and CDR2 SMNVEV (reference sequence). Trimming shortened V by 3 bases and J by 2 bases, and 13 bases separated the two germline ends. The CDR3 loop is CASSFAHRINTEAFF. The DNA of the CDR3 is TGTGCCAGCAGTTTCGCCCACAGGATTAACACTGAAGCTTTCTTT.

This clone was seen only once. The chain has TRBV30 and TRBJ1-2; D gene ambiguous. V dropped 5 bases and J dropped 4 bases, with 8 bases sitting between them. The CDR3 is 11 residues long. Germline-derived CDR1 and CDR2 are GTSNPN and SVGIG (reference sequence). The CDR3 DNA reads TGTGCCTGGTCCGACACCTATGGCTACACCTTC. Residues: CAWSDTYGYTF.

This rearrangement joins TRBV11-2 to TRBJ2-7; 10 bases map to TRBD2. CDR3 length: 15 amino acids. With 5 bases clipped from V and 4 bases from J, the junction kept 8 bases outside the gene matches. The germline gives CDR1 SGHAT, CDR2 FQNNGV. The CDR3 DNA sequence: TGTGCCAGCAGCCCCCCAGCGGGAGGGTTGTACGAGCAGTACTTC. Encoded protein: CASSPPAGGLYEQYF.

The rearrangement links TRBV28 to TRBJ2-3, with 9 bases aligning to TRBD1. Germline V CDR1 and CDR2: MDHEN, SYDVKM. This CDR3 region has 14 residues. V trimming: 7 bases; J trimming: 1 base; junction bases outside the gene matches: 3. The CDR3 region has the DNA TGTGCCAGCATCACAGGGGGCGGCACAGATACGCAGTATTTT. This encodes CASITGGGTDTQYF.